The 18 T cell receptor beta chains presented below share a single source sample, sequenced in a study. TCRdb reprocessed the 5' RACE reads with MiXCR, giving one entry per CDR3 protein. The data hold around 9,000 distinct CDR3 sequences, with 34% observed a single time. The sorted Tregs were CD4+CD25+CD127-/low cells. Sequencing used Tregs sorted from blood. These receptors all stem from a female donor with breast cancer.

The V call is TRBV28, the J call TRBJ2-7; D uncertain. The CDR3 length is 14 residues. The V gene lost 8 bases and the J gene lost 0 bases, with 14 bases spanning the gap. The V gene's germline CDR1 is MDHEN and CDR2 SYDVKM. This CDR3 reads CASRNAGTSYEQYF. CDR3 sequence (DNA): TGTGCCAGCCGAAACGCAGGAACCTCCTACGAGCAGTACTTC.

The V call is TRBV21-1, the J call TRBJ2-7; TRBD2 is the table's D call, not checked against the DNA. TRBV21-1 is given as a pseudogene. This CDR3 is built from 15 residues. CDR3 loop: CASSKRLAGRHEQYF. In DNA form, the CDR3 reads TGTGCCAGCAGCAAAAGACTAGCGGGCAGACACGAGCAGTACTTC.

V and J are TRBV6-5 and TRBJ2-7; D remains ambiguous. Germline loops: CDR1 MNHEY, CDR2 SVGAGI. V was cut by 6 bases and J by 2 bases, with 8 bases left in between. The length of the CDR3 is 12 residues. CDR3 sequence: CASRGRAYEQYF. The CDR3 coding sequence is TGTGCCAGCAGGGGTAGGGCCTACGAGCAGTACTTC.

The rearrangement links TRBV4-2 to TRBJ2-3; the D is unclear. Germline V gene lookup returns CDR1 LGHNA and CDR2 YNFKEQ. Trimming pared 0 bases from V and 4 bases from J, leaving 14 bases between. The CDR3 spans 16 residues. In DNA, the CDR3 is TGTGCCAGCAGCCAAGATGTCCGAGGTGGGGCAGATACGCAGTATTTT. Its protein product is CASSQDVRGGADTQYF.

The chain has TRBV12-3 or TRBV12-4 and TRBJ2-3; D is perhaps TRBD2 (6 bases). The CDR3 consists of 16 residues. V lost 5 bases to trimming and J lost 6 bases, with 21 bases between them. The CDR3 reads CASSAGARDDVDTQYF. CDR3 nucleotides: TGTGCCAGCAGTGCCGGGGCGCGGGATGACGTGGATACGCAGTATTTT.

This clonotype was picked up a small number of times. The CDR3 DNA reads as TGTGCCAGCAGTCCCAGGGGTGGGCAGCCCCAGCATTTT. Amino acids: CASSPRGGQPQHF. The V gene is TRBV25-1, the J gene TRBJ1-5, with TRBD1 as a possible D gene (6 bases). The CDR3 consists of 13 residues. Trimming stripped 5 bases from V and 7 bases from J, with 12 bases between. Per the germline V gene, CDR1 is MGHDK and CDR2 is SYGVNS.

This clonotype came up a few times. This chain connects TRBV25-1 to TRBJ2-1; D is ambiguous. V lost 7 bases and J lost 5, with 12 bases in between. Per germline, CDR1 MGHDK and CDR2 SYGVNS. The CDR3 loop spans 13 amino acids. The CDR3: CASIWSKNNEQFF. The CDR3 DNA sequence: TGTGCCAGCATATGGTCTAAAAACAATGAGCAGTTCTTC.

This clonotype was counted a few times. V usage is TRBV7-9 and J usage is TRBJ1-4; maybe TRBD1 (6 bases). This CDR3 region has 15 residues. V lost 5 bases to trimming and J lost 4 bases, with 14 bases between them. Per the germline V gene, CDR1 is SEHNR and CDR2 is FQNEAQ (reference sequence). The CDR3 DNA sequence: TGTGCCAGCAGCCCCGAACAGGGTGTTAATGAAAAACTGTTTTTT. It specifies CASSPEQGVNEKLFF.

The chain couples TRBV20-1 to TRBJ2-1; TRBD2 agrees at 8 bases. The V segment lost 2 bases and the J segment 3 bases; nucleotides outside the gene matches: 9. There are 16 residues in the CDR3. The germline CDR1 and CDR2 sequences are DFQATT and SNEGSKA (reference sequence). CDR3 in amino acids: CSARPWTSKDYNEQFF. CDR3 sequence (DNA): TGCAGTGCTAGACCCTGGACTAGCAAGGACTACAATGAGCAGTTCTTC.

This chain links TRBV20-1 with TRBJ2-1; 10 bases are shared with TRBD2. There are 14 residues in the CDR3. V was clipped by 2 bases and J by 15 bases; unmatched bases: 13. CDR1 is DFQATT, CDR2 SNEGSKA, per germline (reference sequence). The DNA for the CDR3 is TGCAGTGCTAGACTAGCGGGAGTTTACAATGTGCTGTTCTTC. Residues: CSARLAGVYNVLFF.

By share, this clonotype ranks as large (0.1 to 1%). This chain joins TRBV29-1 and TRBJ2-3; the match to TRBD2 covers 7 bases. Germline CDR1 reads SQVTM; CDR2 reads ANQGSEA. The CDR3 spans 12 residues. Trimming at V came to 4 bases and at J to 10 bases, leaving 8 bases not matched to a gene. The CDR3 is CSVVGREVSQYF. The CDR3 nucleotides read TGCAGCGTTGTGGGCCGGGAGGTTTCGCAGTATTTT.

In its sample, this clonotype was seen a few times. The chain carries TRBV20-1 and TRBJ2-7; the D is unclear. The V gene lost 0 bases and the J gene lost 11 bases, with 8 bases spanning the gap. The germline V gene encodes CDR1 DFQATT and CDR2 SNEGSKA (reference sequence). This CDR3 comprises 10 residues. DNA for the CDR3: TGCAGTGCTAGAGATCAGAGCAAGTACGTC. Residues: CSARDQSKYV.

This clonotype has a handful of counts. The chain couples TRBV6-1 to TRBJ2-1; 10 bases match TRBD2. Germline V gene sequence: CDR1 MNHNS, CDR2 SASEGT. This CDR3 contains 14 residues. The V gene end was trimmed by 5 bases and the J gene end by 6 bases; junction bases not matched to a gene: 4. The DNA for the CDR3 is TGTGCCAGCAGTAGCGGGAGGGCCTTCAATGAGCAGTTCTTC. This encodes CASSSGRAFNEQFF.

This clonotype occurred a few times. The rearrangement links TRBV30 to TRBJ2-3, with D perhaps matching TRBD1 (6 bases). The length of the CDR3 is 14 residues. Trimming removed 1 base from V and 5 bases from J, with 13 bases in between. Germline V gene lookup returns CDR1 GTSNPN and CDR2 SVGIG (reference sequence). The CDR3 is CAWSGHRGGDTQYF. DNA for the CDR3: TGTGCCTGGAGTGGTCATCGAGGGGGAGATACGCAGTATTTT.

This clonotype was seen a handful of times. This chain uses TRBV5-1 with TRBJ1-6; D remains ambiguous. Trimming cost V 4 bases and J 10 bases, with 15 bases left between them. Germline V gene sequence: CDR1 SGHRS, CDR2 YFSETQ. The CDR3 has 14 residues. DNA of the CDR3: TGCGCCAGCAGCAACGCAGGTTTCGACTCACCCCTCCACTTT. Translation gives CASSNAGFDSPLHF.

This clonotype is labeled as medium-sized. This chain joins TRBV6-2 or TRBV6-3 and TRBJ1-5, with a possible D match to TRBD1 (5 bases). CDR1 MNHEY and CDR2 SVGEGT come from the germline V gene. The V and J ends lost 10 bases and 3 bases respectively, with 16 bases between them. There are 14 residues in the CDR3. Here the CDR3 DNA reads TGTGCCACCCGAAACTCAGGGTACAATCAGCCCCAGCATTTT. Translating gives CATRNSGYNQPQHF.

Only a few counts were recorded for this clonotype. The rearrangement uses TRBV20-1 and TRBJ2-1; the D gene is possibly TRBD2 (7 bases). The CDR3 sequence is 18 residues long. Germline V gives CDR1 DFQATT, CDR2 SNEGSKA (reference sequence). Trimming took 6 bases from V and 2 from J, leaving 26 bases between them. CDR3 bases: TGCAGTGCCGGCGTTGGCGAAGGGGGAGGGCGACCCTACAATGAGCAGTTCTTC. This gives the protein CSAGVGEGGGRPYNEQFF.

Note on this clonotype: This clone may be a read error of a much larger clone one base away. V usage is TRBV5-1 and J usage is TRBJ1-1, with TRBD1 matching over 8 bases. The CDR3 is made up of 13 amino acids. Germline CDR1 reads SGHRS; CDR2 reads YFSETQ. Trimming at V came to 5 bases and at J to 11 bases, leaving 11 bases not matched to a gene. As DNA, the CDR3 is TGCGCCAGCAGTGCCCCCCAGGGGGCTGTCGCTTTCTTT. The encoded protein is CASSAPQGAVAFF.